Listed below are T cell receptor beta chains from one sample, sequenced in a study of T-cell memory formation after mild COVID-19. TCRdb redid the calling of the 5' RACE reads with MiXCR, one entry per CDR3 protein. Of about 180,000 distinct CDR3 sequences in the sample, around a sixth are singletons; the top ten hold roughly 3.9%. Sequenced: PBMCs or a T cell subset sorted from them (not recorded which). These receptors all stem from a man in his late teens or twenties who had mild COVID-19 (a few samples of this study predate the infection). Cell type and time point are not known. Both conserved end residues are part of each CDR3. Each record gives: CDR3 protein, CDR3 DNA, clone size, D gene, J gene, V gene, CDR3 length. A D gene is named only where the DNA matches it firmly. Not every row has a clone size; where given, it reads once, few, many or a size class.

CASSLAHYGYTF,TGTGCCAGCAGTTTAGCGCACTATGGCTACACCTTC,few,NA,TRBJ1-2,TRBV12-3/TRBV12-4,12
CASGTVRMQYF,TGTGCCAGCGGGACAGTCAGGATGCAGTATTTT,NA,TRBD1,TRBJ2-3,TRBV3-1,11
CASSRDRAYGYTF,TGTGCCAGCAGTCGGGACAGGGCTTATGGCTACACCTTC,NA,TRBD1,TRBJ1-2,TRBV7-8,13
CSASARGGYTF,TGCAGTGCTAGTGCCAGGGGCGGCTACACCTTC,once,NA,TRBJ1-2,TRBV20-1,11
CASSFGGGVTNEQFF,TGTGCCAGCAGCTTTGGGGGCGGGGTGACAAATGAGCAGTTCTTC,NA,NA,TRBJ2-1,TRBV11-3,15
CASSLWGPTSGNTIYF,TGTGCCAGCAGTTTGTGGGGGCCGACCTCTGGAAACACCATATATTTT,NA,NA,TRBJ1-3,TRBV27,16
CASSLVGENTEAFF,TGTGCCAGCAGCTTAGTGGGGGAGAACACTGAAGCTTTCTTT,NA,NA,TRBJ1-1,TRBV7-2,14
CASSLEASDTQYF,TGCGCCAGCAGCTTGGAGGCCAGCGATACGCAGTATTTT,NA,NA,TRBJ2-3,TRBV5-1,13
CASSSTSGGTDTQYF,TGCGCCAGCAGCTCGACTAGCGGGGGCACAGATACGCAGTATTTT,NA,TRBD2,TRBJ2-3,TRBV4-1,15
CASGALRTDTQYF,TGTGCCAGCGGTGCTCTCCGCACAGATACGCAGTATTTT,few,NA,TRBJ2-3,TRBV6-1,13
CASSQGAGRDPGELFF,TGCGCCAGCAGCCAAGGGGCAGGGAGGGACCCCGGGGAGCTGTTTTTT,NA,TRBD2,TRBJ2-2,TRBV4-3,16
CASSYRLAGDPQFF,TGTGCCAGCAGTTACCGCCTAGCGGGGGATCCCCAGTTCTTC,few,TRBD2,TRBJ2-1,TRBV6-5,14
CASSLAGVYNEQFF,TGCGCCAGCAGCTTGGCGGGGGTCTACAATGAGCAGTTCTTC,few,NA,TRBJ2-1,TRBV5-1,14
CASSQGDNQPQHF,TGTGCCAGCAGCCAGGGTGACAATCAGCCCCAGCATTTT,few,NA,TRBJ1-5,TRBV3-1,13
CASSTQGFTEAFF,TGTGCCAGCAGCACGCAGGGTTTCACTGAAGCTTTCTTT,NA,NA,TRBJ1-1,TRBV7-2,13
CASSPEADGRETQYF,TGCGCCAGCAGCCCCGAGGCGGACGGGCGGGAGACCCAGTACTTC,many,NA,TRBJ2-5,TRBV4-1,15